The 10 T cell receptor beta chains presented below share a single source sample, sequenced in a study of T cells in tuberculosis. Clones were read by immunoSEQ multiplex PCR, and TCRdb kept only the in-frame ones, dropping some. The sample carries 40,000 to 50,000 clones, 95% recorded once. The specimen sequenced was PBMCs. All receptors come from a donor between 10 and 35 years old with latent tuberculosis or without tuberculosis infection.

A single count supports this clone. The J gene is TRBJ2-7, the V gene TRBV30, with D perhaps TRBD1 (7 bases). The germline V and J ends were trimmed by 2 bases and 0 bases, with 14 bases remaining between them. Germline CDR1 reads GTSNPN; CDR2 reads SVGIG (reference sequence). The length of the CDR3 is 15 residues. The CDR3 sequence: CAWSPQGGRSYEQYF. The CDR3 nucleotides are TGTGCCTGGAGTCCCCAGGGGGGTCGCTCCTACGAGCAGTACTTC.

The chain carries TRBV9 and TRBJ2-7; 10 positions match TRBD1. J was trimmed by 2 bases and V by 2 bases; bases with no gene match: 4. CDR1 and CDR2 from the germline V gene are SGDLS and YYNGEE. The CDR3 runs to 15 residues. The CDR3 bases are TGTGCCAGCAGCGTTGGGACAGGGGTTACCTACGAGCAGTACTTC. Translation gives CASSVGTGVTYEQYF.

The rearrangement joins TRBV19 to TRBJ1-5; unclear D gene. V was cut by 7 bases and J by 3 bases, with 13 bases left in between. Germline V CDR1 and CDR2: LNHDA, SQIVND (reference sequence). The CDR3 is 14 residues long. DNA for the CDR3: TGTGCCAGTAACATCCGGCAGGACAATCAGCCCCAGCATTTT. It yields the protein CASNIRQDNQPQHF.

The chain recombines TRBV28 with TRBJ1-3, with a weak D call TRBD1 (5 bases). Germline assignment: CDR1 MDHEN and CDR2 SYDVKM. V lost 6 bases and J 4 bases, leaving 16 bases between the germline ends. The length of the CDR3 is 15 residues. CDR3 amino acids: CASSRNPGVGNTIYF. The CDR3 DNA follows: TGTGCCAGCAGCCGCAACCCGGGGGTAGGAAACACCATATATTTT. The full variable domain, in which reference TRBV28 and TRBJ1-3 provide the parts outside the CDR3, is DVKVTQSSRYLVKRTGEKVFLECVQDMDHENMFWYRQDPGLGLRLIYFSYDVKMKEKGDIPEGYSVSREKKERFSLILESASTNQTSMYLCASSRNPGVGNTIYFGEGSWLTVV.

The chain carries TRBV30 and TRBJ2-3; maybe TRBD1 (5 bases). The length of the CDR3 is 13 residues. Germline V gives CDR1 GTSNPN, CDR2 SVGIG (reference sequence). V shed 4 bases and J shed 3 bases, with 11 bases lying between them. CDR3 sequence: CAWTGFRTDTQYF. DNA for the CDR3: TGTGCCTGGACAGGGTTTAGGACAGATACGCAGTATTTT.

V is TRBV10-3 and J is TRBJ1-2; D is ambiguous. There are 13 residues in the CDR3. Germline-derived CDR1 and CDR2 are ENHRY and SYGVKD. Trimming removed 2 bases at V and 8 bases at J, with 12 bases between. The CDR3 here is CAISEDTGTGYTF. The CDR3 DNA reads TGTGCCATCAGTGAGGACACCGGAACGGGCTACACCTTC.

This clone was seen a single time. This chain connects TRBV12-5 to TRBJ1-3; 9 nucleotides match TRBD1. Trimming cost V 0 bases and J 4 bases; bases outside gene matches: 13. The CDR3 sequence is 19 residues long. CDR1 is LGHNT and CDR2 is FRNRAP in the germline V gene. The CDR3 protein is CASGLVHLGQGTYGNTIYF. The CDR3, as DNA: TGTGCTAGTGGTTTGGTACACTTAGGACAGGGGACTTACGGAAACACCATATATTTT. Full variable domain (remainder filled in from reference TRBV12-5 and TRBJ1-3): DARVTQTPRHKVTEMGQEVTMRCQPILGHNTVFWYRQTMMQGLELLAYFRNRAPLDDSGMPKDRFSAEMPDATLATLKIQPSEPRDSAVYFCASGLVHLGQGTYGNTIYFGEGSWLTVV.

The CDR3 nucleotides are TGTGCCAGCTCACCTGTATTTGGGACTAGCATATCCTACGAGCAGTACTTC. As protein: CASSPVFGTSISYEQYF. V and J are TRBV18 and TRBJ2-7; 9 bases align to TRBD2. V was clipped by 3 bases and J by 1 base; unmatched bases: 10. The CDR3 has 17 amino acids. CDR1 is KGHSH, CDR2 LQKENI, per germline.

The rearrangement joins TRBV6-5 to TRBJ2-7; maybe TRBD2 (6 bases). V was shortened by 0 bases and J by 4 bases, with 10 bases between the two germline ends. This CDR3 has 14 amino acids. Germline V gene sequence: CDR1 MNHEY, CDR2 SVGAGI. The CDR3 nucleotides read TGTGCCAGCAGTTACTCTGTCGGGGGTTACGAGCAGTACTTC. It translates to CASSYSVGGYEQYF.

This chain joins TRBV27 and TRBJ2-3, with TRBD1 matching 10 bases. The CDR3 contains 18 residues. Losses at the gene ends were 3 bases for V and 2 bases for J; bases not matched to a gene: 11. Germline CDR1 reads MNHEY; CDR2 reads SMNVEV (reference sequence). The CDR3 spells CASSFRTGGHYHTDTQYF. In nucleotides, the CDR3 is TGTGCCAGCAGTTTTAGGACAGGGGGACACTACCACACAGATACGCAGTATTTT.